The T cell receptor beta chain described here comes from a study of blood T cell repertoires in COVID-19. Study context: From the United States, Italy and Spain came samples of acute and convalescent COVID-19. The analysed material was cDNA or gDNA that came from T cells, B-cell-depleted T cells, or PBMCs.

Original processing methods: By means of reference gene primer amplification, nucleated cell counts were estimated. Only in-frame clones appear in the TCRdb table, and some are missing; sequencing was by immunoSEQ multiplex PCR. D and trimming were read from the DNA, whereas the V and J calls and clone size are those reported in that table. The repertoire has a few hundred thousand clones, approximately 85% of them found once; the top ten carry about 10%. Germline loops: CDR1 SGHNT, CDR2 YYREEE (reference sequence). This CDR3 comprises 15 residues. V lost 0 bases and J lost 5; bases outside the gene matches: 7.

The chain joins TRBV5-4 to TRBJ1-1; 7 bases map to TRBD1. The source of this sequence is a woman in her 70s with acute or convalescent COVID-19. What was sequenced was peripheral blood. CDR3 bases: TGTGCCAGCAGCTTGGGACGGGACAGCCTAACTGAAGCTTTCTTT. Encoded protein: CASSLGRDSLTEAFF.